Below, 21 T cell receptor beta chains from the same sample are listed, as sequenced in a study of tissue T cells after allogeneic stem cell transplantation. Measured with immunoSEQ multiplex PCR; TCRdb has only the in-frame clones, and not every one. Among 20,000 to 25,000 clones, roughly three quarters were seen once, and the ten largest hold roughly 0.41%. Specimen: blood. The receptors derive from a female BALB/c mouse in good health. This line is of MHC haplotype H2-d.

To note about this clone: Each gene name is a mouse one. The read ends 1 residue before the CDR3 terminus; that terminus is restored from the germline J gene. The chain employs TRBV13-1 and TRBJ1-4; TRBD1 matches 9 bases. The germline V gene has CDR1 NSHNY and CDR2 SYGAGN. This CDR3 comprises 15 residues. V was pared by 5 bases and J by 5 bases, with 7 bases of the junction left unmatched. The covered CDR3 bases are TGTGCCAGCAGCTACAAGACAGGGGGGAACGAAAGATTATTT. It yields the protein CASSYKTGGNERLF. The full CDR3 is CASSYKTGGNERLFF.

In the case of this clone: Here the gene names and germline are mouse. Sequencing ends 1 residue short of the CDR3 end; the germline J gene provides the rest. The chain employs TRBV5 and TRBJ1-4; D remains unclear. Germline CDR1 and CDR2: LGHNA and YNLKQL (reference sequence). This CDR3 contains 15 residues. Trimming removed 0 bases at V and 2 bases at J, with 7 bases between. CDR3 sequence: CASSQDPQSNERLFF. CDR3 DNA, as far as it was read: TGTGCCAGCAGCCAAGATCCACAGTCCAACGAAAGATTATTT.

Remarks on this clone: Each gene name is a mouse one. The CDR3 end lies 1 residue beyond the end of the read and is filled in from the germline J gene. This chain uses TRBV20 with TRBJ1-2; D unclear. The germline V gene has CDR1 GFQATS and CDR2 STVNSAI. Trimming took 2 bases from V and 5 from J, leaving 9 bases between them. This CDR3 is 12 amino acids long. CDR3 DNA (partial): TGTGGTGCTAGGCACAGCGGGTCCGACTACACC. It yields the protein CGARHSGSDYT. In full, the CDR3 is CGARHSGSDYTF.

This clone was counted between two and nine times. Each gene name is a mouse one. The CDR3: CASGDRNSGNTLYF. The CDR3 bases that were read are TGTGCCAGCGGTGATCGCAATTCTGGAAATACGCTCTAT. V is TRBV13-2 and J is TRBJ1-3; no clear D gene. The read terminates 1 residue before the CDR3 end, so the remaining end is supplied by the germline J gene. The germline CDR1 and CDR2 sequences are NNHNN and SYGAGS (reference sequence). This CDR3 is 14 amino acids long. With 1 base removed from V and 0 bases from J, the gap between germline ends came to 5 bases.

A note on this clone: Mouse gene names apply. The read finishes 1 residue shy of the CDR3 end, and the germline J gene is used to complete it. V is TRBV13-2 and J is TRBJ1-1; D may be TRBD1 (5 bases). Germline values: CDR1 NNHNN, CDR2 SYGAGS (reference sequence). The CDR3 loop spans 14 amino acids. V was pared by 0 bases and J by 1 base, with 7 bases between. The part of the CDR3 DNA that was read is TGTGCCAGCGGTGATGTCGGGGGAAACACAGAAGTCTTC. Translating it yields CASGDVGGNTEVF. The entire CDR3 is CASGDVGGNTEVFF.

On this clone: Gene labels here are mouse ones. The CDR3 extends 1 residue past the end of the read, so its final part is completed from the germline J gene. The chain links TRBV13-1 to TRBJ1-5; possible D gene TRBD1, 6 bases. The CDR3 totals 14 residues. Trimming removed 3 bases at V and 4 bases at J, with 11 bases between. The germline V gene has CDR1 NSHNY and CDR2 SYGAGN. CDR3 bases read: TGTGCCAGCAGTGTCCGGGACAAAAACCAGGCTCCGCTT. It yields the protein CASSVRDKNQAPL. The whole CDR3 region reads CASSVRDKNQAPLF. Complete variable domain (other parts from reference TRBV13-1 and TRBJ1-5): EAAVTQSPRNKVTVTGGNVTLSCRQTNSHNYMYWYRQDTGHGLRLIHYSYGAGNLRIGDVPDGYKATRTTQEDFFLLLELASPSQTSLYFCASSVRDKNQAPLFGEGTRLSVL.

About this clone itself: Genes and germline are mouse. The read gets to within 1 residue of the CDR3 end, and the germline J gene fills in the rest. This chain connects TRBV1 to TRBJ1-1; the D is unclear. Germline assignment: CDR1 NSQYPW and CDR2 LRSPGD (reference sequence). The CDR3 consists of 13 residues. V was pared by 0 bases and J by 1 base, with 3 bases between. CDR3 protein: CTCSADLNTEVFF. The sequenced part of the CDR3 DNA is TGCACCTGCAGTGCAGATTTAAACACAGAAGTCTTC.

On this clone: Mouse gene names apply. Read coverage stops 1 residue before the CDR3 terminus; the germline J gene supplies the remainder. The chain is built from TRBV13-2 and TRBJ1-1; TRBD1 matches 7 bases. CDR1 is NNHNN, CDR2 SYGAGS, per germline (reference sequence). This CDR3 has 13 amino acids. V shed 0 bases, J shed 4 bases, and the junction held 0 bases outside the gene matches. The CDR3 here is CASGDAGGTEVFF. The covered CDR3 bases are TGTGCCAGCGGTGATGCAGGGGGCACAGAAGTCTTC.

In the case of this clone: Gene names are the mouse ones. The read stops 1 residue short of the end of the CDR3; the missing end is completed from the germline J gene. The gene calls are TRBV19 and TRBJ1-4; unclear D gene. Germline lookup yields CDR1 FNHDT and CDR2 SITEND (reference sequence). This CDR3 spans 14 amino acids. V gave up 4 bases and J gave up 8 bases, with 15 bases separating them. The CDR3 bases that were read are TGTGCCAGCAGTCCTCAGGTTTCCGGGGAAAGATTATTT. This codes for CASSPQVSGERLF. The CDR3 in full is CASSPQVSGERLFF. Full variable domain (rest looked up from reference TRBV19 and TRBJ1-4): GGIITQTPKFLIGQEGQKLTLKCQQNFNHDTMYWYRQDSGKGLRLIYYSITENDLQKGDLSEGYDASREKKSSFSLTVTSAQKNEMAVFLCASSPQVSGERLFFGHGTKLSVL.

As concerns this clone: The genes and germline here are from mouse. The observed sequence ends 1 residue before the CDR3 terminus, with the missing tail filled in from the germline J gene. The gene calls are TRBV5 and TRBJ2-5; 10 positions match TRBD2. The CDR3 length is 16 residues. Unmatched junction bases numbered 2, after V lost 0 bases and J lost 2 bases. Germline V gene sequence: CDR1 LGHNA, CDR2 YNLKQL (reference sequence). CDR3: CASSQDWGGAQDTQYF. The CDR3 DNA, read in part, is TGTGCCAGCAGCCAAGACTGGGGGGGCGCCCAAGACACCCAGTAC.

On this clone itself: One end of the junction varies from germline; a read error may be responsible. Each gene name is a mouse one. Read coverage stops 1 residue before the CDR3 terminus; the germline J gene supplies the remainder. The chain combines TRBV13-1 with TRBJ2-2, with TRBD1 as a possible D gene (5 bases). Germline V gene sequence: CDR1 NSHNY, CDR2 SYGAGN. This CDR3 is built from 13 residues. This CDR3 is CAGSQGNTGQLYF. The sequenced CDR3 bases are TGTGCCGGCAGTCAGGGAAACACCGGGCAGCTCTAC.

About this clone itself: These gene names are mouse names. The CDR3 is cut off 1 residue early in the read; its end comes from the germline J gene. The sample carries other DNA sequences with the same CDR3. The rearrangement joins TRBV29 to TRBJ2-4; the D gene is possibly TRBD1 (6 bases). Germline lookup yields CDR1 MSHET and CDR2 SYDVDS. V was trimmed by 7 bases and J by 7 bases, leaving 9 bases between them. This CDR3 is 11 amino acids long. Partial CDR3 DNA: TGTGCTAGCACCACAGGGTACACCTTGTAC. This encodes CASTTGYTLY. The entire CDR3 protein reads CASTTGYTLYF.

Remarks on this clone: Gene names refer to mouse genes. Read data end 1 residue before the CDR3 end; the end is taken from the germline J gene. The chain links TRBV13-2 to TRBJ1-5; 11 positions agree with TRBD1. Germline V gives CDR1 NNHNN, CDR2 SYGAGS (reference sequence). CDR3 length: 12 residues. V shed 9 bases and J 6 bases; nucleotides not matched to a gene: 2. The sequenced CDR3 bases are TGTGCCACCGGGACAGGGGGCCAGGCTCCGCTT. Amino acid sequence: CATGTGGQAPL. The whole CDR3 sequence is CATGTGGQAPLF.

Note on this clone: These gene names are mouse names. The read falls 1 residue short of the CDR3 end, and the missing part is taken from the germline J gene. The chain employs TRBV13-2 and TRBJ1-4; TRBD1 agrees at 10 bases. The germline CDR1 and CDR2 sequences are NNHNN and SYGAGS (reference sequence). J lost 3 bases, V lost 3 bases, and 2 bases had no gene match. This CDR3 region has 15 residues. The CDR3 sequence: CASGGGQGANERLFF. The CDR3 DNA, read in part, is TGTGCCAGCGGTGGCGGACAGGGGGCCAACGAAAGATTATTT.

A word on this clone: Any gene name here is a mouse gene name. Coverage ceases 1 residue before the CDR3 finishes, and the germline J gene fills in the end. V and J are TRBV5 and TRBJ2-7; D ambiguous. The CDR3 is 12 amino acids. The germline CDR1 and CDR2 sequences are LGHNA and YNLKQL (reference sequence). V was cut by 0 bases and J by 4 bases, with 4 bases left in between. The sequenced part of the CDR3 DNA is TGTGCCAGCAGCCAAGACCGTTATGAACAGTAC. Residues: CASSQDRYEQY. The CDR3 in full is CASSQDRYEQYF.

A remark on this clone: Gene labels here are mouse ones. The CDR3 spells CASSQTGRHTEVFF. Incomplete CDR3 DNA: TGTGCCAGCAGCCAAACAGGGAGGCACACAGAAGTCTTC. The chain is built from TRBV5 and TRBJ1-1, with D possibly TRBD1 on 6 matching bases. The CDR3 extends 1 residue past the end of the read, so its final part is completed from the germline J gene. CDR3 length equals 14 residues. The germline V gene encodes CDR1 LGHNA and CDR2 YNLKQL (reference sequence). V gave up 2 bases and J gave up 3 bases, with 10 bases separating them.

About this clone itself: Genes and germline come from the mouse. The CDR3 end falls 1 residue outside the read, so it is completed with the germline J gene. The chain carries TRBV13-2 and TRBJ1-3; 9 bases fit TRBD1. From germline, CDR1 is NNHNN and CDR2 SYGAGS (reference sequence). The CDR3 contains 17 residues. V shed 0 bases and J 0 bases; nucleotides not matched to a gene: 4. CDR3 sequence reads: CASGDGTGAFSGNTLYF. The part of the CDR3 DNA that was read is TGTGCCAGCGGTGATGGGACAGGGGCGTTTTCTGGAAATACGCTCTAT.

On this clone: Any gene name here is a mouse gene name. The read stops 1 residue short of the end of the CDR3; the missing end is completed from the germline J gene. The chain carries TRBV5 and TRBJ1-4; D gene uncertain. Trimming took off 4 bases at V and 1 base at J, with 7 bases between the two ends. The CDR3 consists of 14 residues. CDR1 is LGHNA, CDR2 YNLKQL, per germline (reference sequence). The sequenced part of the CDR3 DNA is TGTGCCAGCAGCCCGAGGACTTCCAACGAAAGATTATTT. Translated: CASSPRTSNERLF. From start to end, the CDR3 is CASSPRTSNERLFF.

About this clone itself: Genes and germline come from the mouse. The observed sequence ends 1 residue before the CDR3 terminus, with the missing tail filled in from the germline J gene. The rearrangement links TRBV13-2 to TRBJ2-2; D gene ambiguous. Trimming removed 0 bases at V and 4 bases at J, with 4 bases between. The CDR3 is 13 amino acids. The germline gives CDR1 NNHNN, CDR2 SYGAGS (reference sequence). CDR3 DNA (partial): TGTGCCAGCGGTGATGCGGGCACCGGGCAGCTCTAC. Its translation is CASGDAGTGQLY. The CDR3, in full, reads CASGDAGTGQLYF.

As concerns this clone: The germline and genes are mouse ones. From the germline J gene comes the end of the CDR3, since the read stops 1 residue before it. The rearrangement uses TRBV5 and TRBJ2-1; 9 bases align to TRBD2. V lost 5 bases to trimming and J lost 3 bases; unmatched junction nucleotides: 2. The CDR3 has 14 residues. The germline V gene has CDR1 LGHNA and CDR2 YNLKQL (reference sequence). The CDR3 sequence: CASSIWGGYAEQFF. The part of the CDR3 DNA that was read is TGTGCCAGCAGCATCTGGGGGGGCTATGCTGAGCAGTTC.

A word on this clone: Mouse gene names apply. The read stops 1 residue short of the end of the CDR3; the missing end is completed from the germline J gene. V gene TRBV20 combines with J gene TRBJ2-5, with 7 bases aligning to TRBD1. From germline, CDR1 is GFQATS and CDR2 STVNSAI. With 0 bases clipped from V and 3 bases from J, the junction kept 3 bases outside the gene matches. CDR3 length equals 14 residues. CDR3 DNA, as far as it was read: TGTGGTGCTAGGGACAGGGGGAGGCAAGACACCCAGTAC. It specifies CGARDRGRQDTQY. The full CDR3 protein is CGARDRGRQDTQYF.